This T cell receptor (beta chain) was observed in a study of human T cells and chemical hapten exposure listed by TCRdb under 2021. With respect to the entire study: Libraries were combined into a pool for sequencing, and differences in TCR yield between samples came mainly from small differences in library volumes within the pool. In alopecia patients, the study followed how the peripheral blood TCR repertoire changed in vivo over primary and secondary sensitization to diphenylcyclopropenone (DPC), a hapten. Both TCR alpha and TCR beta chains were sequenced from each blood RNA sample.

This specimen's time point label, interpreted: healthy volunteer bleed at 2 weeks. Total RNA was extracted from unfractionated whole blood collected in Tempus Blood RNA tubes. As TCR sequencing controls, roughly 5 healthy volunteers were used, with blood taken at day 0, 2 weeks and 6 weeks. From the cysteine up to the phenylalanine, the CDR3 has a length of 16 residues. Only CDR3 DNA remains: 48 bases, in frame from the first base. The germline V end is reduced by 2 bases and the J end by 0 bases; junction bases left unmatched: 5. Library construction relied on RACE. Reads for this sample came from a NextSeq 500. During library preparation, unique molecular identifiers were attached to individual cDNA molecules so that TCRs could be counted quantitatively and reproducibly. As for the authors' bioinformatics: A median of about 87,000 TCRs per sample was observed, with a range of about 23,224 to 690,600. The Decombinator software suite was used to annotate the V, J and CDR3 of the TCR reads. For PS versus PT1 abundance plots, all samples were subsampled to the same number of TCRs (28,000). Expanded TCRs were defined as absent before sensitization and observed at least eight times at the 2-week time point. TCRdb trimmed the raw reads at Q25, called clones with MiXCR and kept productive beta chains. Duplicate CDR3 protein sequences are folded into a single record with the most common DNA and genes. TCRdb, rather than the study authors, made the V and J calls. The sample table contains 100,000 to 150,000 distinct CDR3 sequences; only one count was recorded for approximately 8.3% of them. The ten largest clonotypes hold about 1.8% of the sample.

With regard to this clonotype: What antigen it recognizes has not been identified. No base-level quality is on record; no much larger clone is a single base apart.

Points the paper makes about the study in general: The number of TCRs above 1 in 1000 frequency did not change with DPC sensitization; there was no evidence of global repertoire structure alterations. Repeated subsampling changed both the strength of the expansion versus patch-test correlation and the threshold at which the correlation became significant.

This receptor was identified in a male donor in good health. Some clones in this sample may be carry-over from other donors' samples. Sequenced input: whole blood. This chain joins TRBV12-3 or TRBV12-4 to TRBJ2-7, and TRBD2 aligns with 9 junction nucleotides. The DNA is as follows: TGTGCCAGCAGTTTAAGTAGCGGGGGACTCTCCTACGAGCAGTACTTC. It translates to CASSLSSGGLSYEQYF.